This TCR beta chain was recovered during a study of shared clonotypes between healthy human individuals. CDR3 length: 12 residues. V gave up 2 bases and J gave up 7 bases, with 6 bases separating them. The germline V gene has CDR1 SEHNR and CDR2 FQNEAQ (reference sequence). This clone appeared once. Antigen unknown. Each subset's genomic DNA was split evenly across several immunoSEQ plates. Clones were read by immunoSEQ multiplex PCR, and TCRdb kept only the in-frame ones, dropping some. This table has 450,000 to 500,000 clones, around 78% appearing once. Study-level results: It was only blood that was sampled, and tissue repertoires likely differ.

Material for sequencing was PBMCs. The chain combines TRBV7-9 with TRBJ2-1; D perhaps matches TRBD1 (6 bases). The TCR was taken from a woman in her thirties or forties in good health. Some clones in this sample may be carry-over from other donors' samples. CDR3 bases: TGTGCCAGCAGCTTAACAGGGAATGAGCAGTTCTTC. The encoded protein is CASSLTGNEQFF.